This TCR beta chain was documented in a study of cytomegalovirus exposure and HLA in healthy donors. Germline CDR1 LNHDA, CDR2 SQIVND (reference sequence). Trimming removed 3 bases from V and 7 bases from J, with 13 bases in between. The CDR3 runs to 14 residues. Primers for the PCR totalled 60 Vbeta and 13 Jbeta. TCRdb keeps only in-frame clones here, not all; method: immunoSEQ multiplex PCR. The data hold roughly 190,000 clones, with approximately 85% observed a single time. The TCR was taken from a girl aged 5-17 years in good health and CMV-seropositive. Sequenced: PBMCs. The genes are TRBV19 and TRBJ2-1; D is perhaps TRBD2 (6 bases). In DNA form, the CDR3 reads TGTGCCAGTAGTATTGGAGGACTATTAAATGAGCAGTTCTTC. Its protein product is CASSIGGLLNEQFF.